Listed below are T cell receptor beta chains from one sample, sequenced in a study of shared clonotypes between healthy human individuals. The table came from immunoSEQ multiplex PCR; TCRdb's copy has only in-frame clones and leaves some out. The sample includes about 1 million clones, around four fifths seen only once; the top ten take about 1.4%. Sequencing used memory CD4+ T cells sorted from blood. The receptors here all came from a young man in good health. Both conserved end residues are part of each CDR3. Fields, in order: CDR3 protein, CDR3 DNA, V gene, D gene, J gene, clone size. The D gene is left open where the match is weak. Rows give clone size only sometimes, using once, few, many, or a class for an expanded clone.

CAVQTEGSPLHF	TGTGCCGTACAAACAGAGGGGTCACCCCTCCACTTT	TRBV10-3	-	TRBJ1-6	-
CASSKYNEQFF	TGTGCCAGCAGTAAGTACAATGAGCAGTTCTTC	TRBV6-5	-	TRBJ2-1	-
CASRRDSGADQPQHF	TGTGCCAGCAGGCGGGACTCAGGGGCCGATCAGCCCCAGCATTTT	TRBV7-2	-	TRBJ1-5	-
CASSFSTDTQYF	TGTGCCAGCAGTTTCAGCACAGATACGCAGTATTTT	TRBV27	-	TRBJ2-3	few
CASSARRRGSSYNEQFF	TGTGCCAGCAGCGCCAGGCGGCGGGGGAGCTCCTACAATGAGCAGTTCTTC	TRBV21-1	-	TRBJ2-1	once
CASSLTTYEQYF	TGTGCCAGCAGCCTCACGACCTACGAGCAGTACTTC	TRBV11-3	-	TRBJ2-7	few
CASSGELTDTQYF	TGTGCCAGCAGCGGGGAACTCACAGATACGCAGTATTTT	TRBV2	-	TRBJ2-3	-
CSVGYMSPEQTQYF	TGCAGCGTTGGTTACATGAGCCCCGAACAGACCCAGTACTTC	TRBV29-1	-	TRBJ2-5	once
CASSENRGETQYF	TGTGCCAGCAGTGAAAACCGGGGAGAGACCCAGTACTTC	TRBV2	-	TRBJ2-5	-
CASSLGAGYTDTQYF	TGTGCCAGCAGCTTAGGAGCGGGGTACACAGATACGCAGTATTTT	TRBV7-2	TRBD2	TRBJ2-3	-
CASSESGLRSYTF	TGTGCCAGCAGTGAGTCGGGACTCCGATCCTACACCTTC	TRBV6-1	-	TRBJ1-2	few
CASSLAGPSSYEQYF	TGTGCCAGCAGTTTGGCGGGACCAAGCTCCTACGAGCAGTACTTC	TRBV28	-	TRBJ2-7	few
CASSPQGAGSTEAFF	TGCGCCAGCAGCCCACAGGGGGCTGGGAGCACTGAAGCTTTCTTT	TRBV5-1	TRBD1	TRBJ1-1	-
CASSPGTQDEKLFF	TGTGCCAGCTCACCCGGGACACAAGATGAAAAACTGTTTTTT	TRBV18	-	TRBJ1-4	-
CASSSMGDGAYEQYF	TGTGCCAGCAGCTCTATGGGGGACGGAGCCTACGAGCAGTACTTC	TRBV7-6	-	TRBJ2-7	few
CASSVDQRASYEQYF	TGTGCCAGCAGCGTAGATCAGCGGGCGTCCTACGAGCAGTACTTC	TRBV9	-	TRBJ2-7	-
CASSGGDAGYNSPLHF	TGCGCCAGCAGTGGAGGGGATGCCGGCTATAATTCACCCCTCCACTTT	TRBV10-2	-	TRBJ1-6	-
CASSVNRDEKLFF	TGTGCCAGCAGTGTAAACAGGGATGAAAAACTGTTTTTT	TRBV6-1	-	TRBJ1-4	-
CAISGDRGIEETQYF	TGTGCCATCAGTGGGGACAGGGGGATAGAAGAGACCCAGTACTTC	TRBV10-3	TRBD1	TRBJ2-5	-
CASSQGLGEKLFF	TGTGCCAGCTCACAAGGGCTAGGCGAAAAACTGTTTTTT	TRBV18	-	TRBJ1-4	-
CASGLFREDLAKNIQYF	TGTGCCAGCGGCCTATTCAGAGAGGATCTAGCCAAAAACATTCAGTACTTC	TRBV5-6	-	TRBJ2-4	-
CASSSPLAGFFEQYF	TGTGCCAGCAGTTCCCCCCTAGCCGGGTTTTTCGAGCAGTACTTC	TRBV27	-	TRBJ2-7	-
CSVEDRGAGANVLTF	TGCAGCGTCGAAGACAGGGGAGCTGGGGCCAACGTCCTGACTTTC	TRBV29-1	TRBD1	TRBJ2-6	many
CASSQDVQALYGYTF	TGCGCCAGCAGCCAAGATGTACAGGCTCTCTATGGCTACACCTTC	TRBV4-1	-	TRBJ1-2	-
CASSEEGGSQPQHF	TGTGCCAGCAGTGAAGAAGGGGGGAGTCAGCCCCAGCATTTT	TRBV28	-	TRBJ1-5	-
CASSSSARGVGTDTQYF	TGTGCCAGCAGCTCCTCGGCCAGGGGCGTGGGCACAGATACGCAGTATTTT	TRBV7-6	-	TRBJ2-3	few
CASSSEKGEQYF	TGTGCCAGCAGCTCGGAAAAGGGCGAGCAGTACTTC	TRBV9	-	TRBJ2-7	few
CASSSGGVGGDTQYF	TGTGCCAGCAGCTCGGGGGGAGTGGGTGGAGATACGCAGTATTTT	TRBV7-2	TRBD2	TRBJ2-3	-
CASSYPGQENTEAFF	TGTGCCAGCAGTTACCCTGGACAGGAAAACACTGAAGCTTTCTTT	TRBV6-6	TRBD1	TRBJ1-1	-
CASSLDGTSTDTQYF	TGCGCCAGCAGCTTGGATGGGACTAGCACAGATACGCAGTATTTT	TRBV5-1	-	TRBJ2-3	few
CASSAAGSVTEAFF	TGCGCCAGCAGCGCCGCGGGATCGGTCACTGAAGCTTTCTTT	TRBV5-1	-	TRBJ1-1	few
CASSSDSYGNTIYF	TGCGCCAGCAGCTCCGACAGCTATGGAAACACCATATATTTT	TRBV5-1	-	TRBJ1-3	-
CSVSLNNQPQHF	TGCAGCGTTAGTCTTAACAATCAGCCCCAGCATTTT	TRBV29-1	-	TRBJ1-5	-
CASSQDPTWAEAFF	TGCGCCAGCAGCCAGGACCCAACCTGGGCTGAAGCTTTCTTT	TRBV4-1	-	TRBJ1-1	-
CASSPQGQWETQYF	TGTGCCAGCTCACCACAGGGACAGTGGGAGACCCAGTACTTC	TRBV18	TRBD1	TRBJ2-5	-
CASSQEFGVGETQYF	TGTGCCAGCAGCCAAGAGTTTGGAGTGGGAGAGACCCAGTACTTC	TRBV14	-	TRBJ2-5	-
CASSSGPITHTEAFF	TGTGCCAGCAGCTCCGGACCAATAACGCACACTGAAGCTTTCTTT	TRBV5-4	-	TRBJ1-1	-
CASSLALAGDEQFF	TGCGCCAGCAGCTTGGCACTAGCGGGAGATGAGCAGTTCTTC	TRBV5-1	TRBD2	TRBJ2-1	-
CASSARAGGLTDTQYF	TGTGCCAGTAGTGCAAGAGCGGGAGGTTTGACAGATACGCAGTATTTT	TRBV19	TRBD2	TRBJ2-3	-
CASSLGLAGGPDTQYF	TGTGCCAGTAGTCTGGGACTAGCGGGAGGCCCAGATACGCAGTATTTT	TRBV19	TRBD2	TRBJ2-3	-
CASSGYRHGQETQYF	TGCGCCAGCAGCGGTTACCGACACGGCCAAGAGACCCAGTACTTC	TRBV5-1	-	TRBJ2-5	-
CASASRVSYNSPLHF	TGTGCCAGCGCCAGCCGGGTTTCATATAATTCACCCCTCCACTTT	TRBV27	-	TRBJ1-6	-
CASSQAGRINEKLFF	TGCGCCAGCAGCCAAGCGGGACGGATTAATGAAAAACTGTTTTTT	TRBV4-1	-	TRBJ1-4	-
CASSMKRETDTQYF	TGTGCCAGTAGTATGAAGCGAGAGACAGATACGCAGTATTTT	TRBV19	-	TRBJ2-3	-
CASSLTPGTGYTF	TGCGCCAGCAGTTTGACCCCAGGGACCGGCTACACCTTC	TRBV5-1	-	TRBJ1-2	once
CASSQEATVAKNIQYF	TGCGCCAGCAGCCAAGAGGCGACGGTAGCCAAAAACATTCAGTACTTC	TRBV4-1	-	TRBJ2-4	few
CASSVGPGLAGQETQYF	TGTGCCAGCAGCGTAGGACCCGGACTAGCGGGCCAAGAGACCCAGTACTTC	TRBV9	TRBD2	TRBJ2-5	-
CATSMRTGGATQYF	TGTGCCACCAGCATGAGGACAGGGGGCGCGACCCAGTACTTC	TRBV15	TRBD1	TRBJ2-5	-
CSVVDAGANVLTF	TGCAGCGTTGTAGATGCTGGGGCCAACGTCCTGACTTTC	TRBV29-1	-	TRBJ2-6	few
CASSREEGGRETQYF	TGTGCCAGCAGCCGAGAGGAGGGGGGCCGAGAGACCCAGTACTTC	TRBV5-6	-	TRBJ2-5	-
CASSPRGEEQFF	TGTGCCAGCAGTCCCCGTGGGGAGGAGCAGTTCTTC	TRBV6-6	-	TRBJ2-1	-
CASSQDNGGTSTDTQYF	TGCGCCAGCAGCCAAGATAACGGGGGAACTAGCACAGATACGCAGTATTTT	TRBV4-3	-	TRBJ2-3	-